This entry concerns a single TCR beta chain. Its antigen is not identified. The V gene's germline CDR1 is MNHEY and CDR2 SMNVEV (reference sequence). The CDR3 consists of 15 residues. V shed 7 bases and J shed 6 bases, with 18 bases lying between them. Clones were read by immunoSEQ multiplex PCR, and TCRdb kept only the in-frame ones, dropping some. This repertoire shows over 120,000 clones, 93% found once; its top ten account for 4.5% to 5.5%. This specimen belongs to a study of T cell responses to AZD1222 COVID-19 vaccine. About the research overall: Samples with a second dose at about 4 or about 12 weeks were pooled together. Findings and limits, study-wide: White British people made up most donors, females outnumbered males, and clonal diversity was possibly underestimated.

The sample consisted of peripheral blood, taken on day 0 of AZD1222 vaccination. V gene TRBV27 combines with J gene TRBJ2-2; TRBD1 is a possible D gene (6 bases). The receptor's source is an adult in good health. CDR3 DNA: TGTGCCAGCACCTCCTTCGGGACAATTGCCGGGGAGCTGTTTTTT. Its translation: CASTSFGTIAGELFF.